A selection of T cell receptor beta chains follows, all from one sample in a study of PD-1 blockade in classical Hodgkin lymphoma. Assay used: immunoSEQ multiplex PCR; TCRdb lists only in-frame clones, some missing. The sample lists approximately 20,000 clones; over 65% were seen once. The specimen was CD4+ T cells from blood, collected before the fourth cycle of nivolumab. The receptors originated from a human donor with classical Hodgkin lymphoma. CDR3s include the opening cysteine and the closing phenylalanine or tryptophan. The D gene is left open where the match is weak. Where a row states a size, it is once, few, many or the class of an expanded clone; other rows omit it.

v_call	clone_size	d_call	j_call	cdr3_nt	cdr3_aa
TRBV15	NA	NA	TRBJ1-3	TGTGCCACCAGCAGAGATATGGGGGCTGGAAACACCATATATTTT	CATSRDMGAGNTIYF
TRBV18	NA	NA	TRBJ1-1	TGTGCCAGCTTAGATACCATGAACACTGAAGCTTTCTTT	CASLDTMNTEAFF
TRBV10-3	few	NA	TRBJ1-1	TGTGCCATCAGTGAGTCCGGGGGGGGCTGGAACACTGAAGCTTTCTTT	CAISESGGGWNTEAFF
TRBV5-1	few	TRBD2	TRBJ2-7	TGCGCCAGCAGCCCAGGACTAGCGGGCCGCTACGAGCAGTACTTC	CASSPGLAGRYEQYF
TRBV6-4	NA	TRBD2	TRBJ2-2	TGTGCCAGCAGTGACTCTTGGACTAGTTCCACCGGGGAGCTGTTTTTT	CASSDSWTSSTGELFF
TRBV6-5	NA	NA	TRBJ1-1	TGTGCCAGCAGCACGGACACATGGTACACTGAAGCTTTCTTT	CASSTDTWYTEAFF
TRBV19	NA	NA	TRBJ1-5	TGTGCCAGTAGTCCCCTTGGGGGGCTGGTAAGCAATCAGCCCCAGCATTTT	CASSPLGGLVSNQPQHF
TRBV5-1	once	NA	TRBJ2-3	TGCGCCAGCAGCTTGACCGGGACGACACCGAGCACAGATACGCAGTATTTT	CASSLTGTTPSTDTQYF
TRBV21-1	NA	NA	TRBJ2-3	TGTGCCAGCAGGGGACAGAGGCTTAGGCAGTATTTT	CASRGQRLRQYF
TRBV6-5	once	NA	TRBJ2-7	TGTGCCAGCAGTTACTCGCGGACGTACGAGCAGTACTTC	CASSYSRTYEQYF
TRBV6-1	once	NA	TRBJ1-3	TGTGCCAGCAGTGAAGCGGCGGACTCTGGAAACACCATATATTTT	CASSEAADSGNTIYF
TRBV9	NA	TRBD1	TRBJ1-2	TGTGCCAGCAGCGTTCTCCGACAGGGGGCCGCCCCGGGGGGCTACACCTTC	CASSVLRQGAAPGGYTF
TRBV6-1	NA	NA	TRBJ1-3	TGTGCCAGCAGTCCCAGGGATTTCTCTGGAAACACCATATATTTT	CASSPRDFSGNTIYF
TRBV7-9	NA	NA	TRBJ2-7	TGTGCCAGCAGCCAAACAGGGTTCGAGCAGTACTTC	CASSQTGFEQYF
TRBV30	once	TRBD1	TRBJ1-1	TGTGCCTGGAGTCCCAGGGGGCGCGGAAACACTGAAGCTTTCTTT	CAWSPRGRGNTEAFF
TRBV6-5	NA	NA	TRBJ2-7	TGTGCCAGCCGTAAAAGCAGGGCTCGGGAAGAGCAGTACTTC	CASRKSRAREEQYF
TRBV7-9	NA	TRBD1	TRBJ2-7	TGTGCCAGCAGCTTGGCCTGGGGATCCGGGACAGGGGTTACCAACGAGCAGTACTTC	CASSLAWGSGTGVTNEQYF
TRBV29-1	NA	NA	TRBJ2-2	TGCAGCGTTGACAGGGATCGGACCGGGGAGCTGTTTTTT	CSVDRDRTGELFF
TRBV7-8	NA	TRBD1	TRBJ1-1	TGTGCCAGCAGCGCGGACAGGGGTGGCACTGAAGCTTTCTTT	CASSADRGGTEAFF
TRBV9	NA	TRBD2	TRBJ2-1	TGTGCCACCCCCCTAGCGGGAGGGCTAAATGAGCAGTTCTTC	CATPLAGGLNEQFF
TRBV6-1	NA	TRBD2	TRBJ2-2	TGTGCCAGCAGTGAAATCGGACTAGCGGCGAACACCGGGGAGCTGTTTTTT	CASSEIGLAANTGELFF
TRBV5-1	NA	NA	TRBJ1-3	TGCGCCAGCAGCTTGGGGACCAGCTCTGGAAACACCATATATTTT	CASSLGTSSGNTIYF
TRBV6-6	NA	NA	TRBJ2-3	TGTGCCAGCACCAACCCCTCCTTAAGCACAGATACGCAGTATTTT	CASTNPSLSTDTQYF
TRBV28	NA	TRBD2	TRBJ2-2	TGTGCCAGCGGCTGGACTAGCGGGAGGACCGGGGAGCTGTTTTTT	CASGWTSGRTGELFF
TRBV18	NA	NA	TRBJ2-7	TGTGCCAGCTCACCACCGGAAAACTCCTACGAGCAGTACTTC	CASSPPENSYEQYF
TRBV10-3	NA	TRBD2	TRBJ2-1	TGTGCCATCAGAGGACTAGCGGGAGAATTCGGCGAGCAGTTCTTC	CAIRGLAGEFGEQFF
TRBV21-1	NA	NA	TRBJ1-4	TGTGCCAGCAGCAAGGCAGGGACAGTGAGGTGTGAAAAACTGTTTTTT	CASSKAGTVRCEKLFF
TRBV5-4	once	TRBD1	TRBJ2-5	TGTGCCAGCAGCCTACCGGGACAGGGGCAAGAGACCCAGTACTTC	CASSLPGQGQETQYF
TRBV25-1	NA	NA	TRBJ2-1	TGTGCCAGCAGTGCTACCCGGCAACCCTACAATGAGCAGTTCTTC	CASSATRQPYNEQFF
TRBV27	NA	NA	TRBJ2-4	TGTGCCAGCAGTTTATTGGGGGAGTTAGCCAAAAACATTCAGTACTTC	CASSLLGELAKNIQYF
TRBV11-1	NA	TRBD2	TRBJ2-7	TGTGCCAGCAGCTCCGGATTCGGGACTAGCCTCTCCTACGAGCAGTACTTC	CASSSGFGTSLSYEQYF
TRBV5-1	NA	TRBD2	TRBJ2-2	TGCGCCAGCAGCCCTCAAAGCGGGAGTTGGTACGGGGAGCTGTTTTTT	CASSPQSGSWYGELFF
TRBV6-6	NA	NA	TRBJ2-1	TGTGCCAGCAGTTACTCCTCATCAAATGAGCAGTTCTTC	CASSYSSSNEQFF
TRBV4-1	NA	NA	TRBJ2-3	TGCGCCAGCAGCCAACTCCTCCGCACAGATACGCAGTATTTT	CASSQLLRTDTQYF
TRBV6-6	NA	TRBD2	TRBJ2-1	TGTGCCAGCAGTTACTCGTTTAGCAGCGGGAGCAATGAGCAGTTCTTC	CASSYSFSSGSNEQFF
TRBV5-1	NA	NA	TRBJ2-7	TGCGCCAGCAGCCCCGACCCCCCGAGCTCCTACGAGCAGTACTTC	CASSPDPPSSYEQYF
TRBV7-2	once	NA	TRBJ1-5	TGTGCCAGCAGCTTAGGGCCGGAAAATGGCAATCAGCCCCAGCATTTT	CASSLGPENGNQPQHF
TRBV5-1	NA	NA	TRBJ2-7	TGCGCCAGCAGCTTGGCGACAGGAATCTACGAGCAGTACTTC	CASSLATGIYEQYF
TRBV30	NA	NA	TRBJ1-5	TGTGCCTGGAGTGGCGGGCCCCAATCACAGGGCAACAACAATCAGCCCCAGCATTTT	CAWSGGPQSQGNNNQPQHF
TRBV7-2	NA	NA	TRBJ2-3	TGTGCCAGCAGCAGTACGGGGAACACAGATACGCAGTATTTT	CASSSTGNTDTQYF
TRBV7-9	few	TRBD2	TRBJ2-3	TGTGCCAGCAGCTTACTACACGGGCTAGCGGGAGGGGATACGCAGTATTTT	CASSLLHGLAGGDTQYF
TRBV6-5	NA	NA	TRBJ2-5	TGTGCCACTCTCGAGGGTCTGGGAGAGACCCAGTACTTC	CATLEGLGETQYF
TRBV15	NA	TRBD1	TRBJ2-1	TGTGCCACCAGCAGAGCCACAGGGGCGCAGTACAATGAGCAGTTCTTC	CATSRATGAQYNEQFF
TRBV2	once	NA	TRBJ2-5	TGTGCCAGCATGGCGTTCGTTCAAGAGACCCAGTACTTC	CASMAFVQETQYF
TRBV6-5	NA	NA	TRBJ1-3	TGTGCCAGCAGCTCCGCAGGGTACGGAAACACCATATATTTT	CASSSAGYGNTIYF
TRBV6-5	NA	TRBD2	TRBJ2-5	TGTGCCAGCAGTTATACAGCGGGAGGCCCAGAGACCCAGTACTTC	CASSYTAGGPETQYF
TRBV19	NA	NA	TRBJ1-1	TGTGCCACCGCGCGGCAAGCCGCGTCCACTGAAGCTTTCTTT	CATARQAASTEAFF
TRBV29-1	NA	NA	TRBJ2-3	TGCAGCGTTGAATCTGGTTCGGCCACCGGGAGAGATACGCAGTATTTT	CSVESGSATGRDTQYF
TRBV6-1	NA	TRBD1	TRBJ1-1	TGTGCCAGCAGAGGGACAGGGCCGGGTACTGAAGCTTTCTTT	CASRGTGPGTEAFF
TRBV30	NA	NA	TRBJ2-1	TGTGCCTGGAGTGTATCGTACTCAGGACAGTCATACAATGAGCAGTTCTTC	CAWSVSYSGQSYNEQFF
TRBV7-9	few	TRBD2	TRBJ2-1	TGTGCCAGCTTAAGGCTAGCGGGAATTGGATCCTACAATGAGCAGTTCTTC	CASLRLAGIGSYNEQFF
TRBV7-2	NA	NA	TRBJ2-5	TGTGCCAGCAGTTCTACCGGGACCGCCAGTACGATTCAAGAGACCCAGTACTTC	CASSSTGTASTIQETQYF
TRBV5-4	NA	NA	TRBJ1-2	TGTGCCAGCAGCCAAAGGCGGGAACCTGGCTACACCTTC	CASSQRREPGYTF
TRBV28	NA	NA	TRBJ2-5	TGTGCCAGCAGTTTATTGGGTATAGAGACCCAGTACTTC	CASSLLGIETQYF
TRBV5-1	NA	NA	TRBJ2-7	TGCGCCAGCAGCTTGGCCCCCGAAGAGCGCTACGAGCAGTACTTC	CASSLAPEERYEQYF
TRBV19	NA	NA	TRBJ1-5	TGTGCCAGTAGTATTGCCTTCTGGGCACATACTAATCAGCCCCAGCATTTT	CASSIAFWAHTNQPQHF
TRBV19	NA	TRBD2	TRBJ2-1	TGTGCCAGTAGTATAGGACTAGCGGGAGATATATACAATGAGCAGTTCTTC	CASSIGLAGDIYNEQFF
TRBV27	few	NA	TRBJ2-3	TGTGCCAGCCGGACTTCCCAGGCGGGGGATACGCAGTATTTT	CASRTSQAGDTQYF